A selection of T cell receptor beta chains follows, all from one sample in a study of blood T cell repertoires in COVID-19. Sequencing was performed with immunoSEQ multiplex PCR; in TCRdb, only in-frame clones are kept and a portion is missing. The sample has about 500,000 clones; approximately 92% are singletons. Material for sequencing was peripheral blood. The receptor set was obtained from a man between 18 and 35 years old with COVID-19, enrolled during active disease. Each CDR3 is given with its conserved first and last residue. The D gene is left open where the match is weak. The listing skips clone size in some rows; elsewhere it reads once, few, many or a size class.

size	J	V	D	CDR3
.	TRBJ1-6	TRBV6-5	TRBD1	CASGNLDRESSPLHF
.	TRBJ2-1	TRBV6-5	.	CASSKGGLPNEQFF
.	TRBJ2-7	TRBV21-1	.	CASSKARGVIDEQYF
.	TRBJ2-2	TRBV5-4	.	CASSLVVAESTGELFF
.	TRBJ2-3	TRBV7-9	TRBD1	CASSPRQGADTQYF
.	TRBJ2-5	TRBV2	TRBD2	CASSRASGPQETQYF
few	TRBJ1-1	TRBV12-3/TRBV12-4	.	CASSFQVITEAFF
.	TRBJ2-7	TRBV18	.	CASSPGTTYEQYF
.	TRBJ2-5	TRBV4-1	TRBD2	CASSQGPSGGARETQYF
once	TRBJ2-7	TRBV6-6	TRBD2	CASRDSGRAHEQYF
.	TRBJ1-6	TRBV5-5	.	CASTSDWNSPLHF
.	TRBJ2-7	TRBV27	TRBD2	CASSPREGLAGAYEQYF
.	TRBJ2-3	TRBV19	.	CASSHLGATDTQYF
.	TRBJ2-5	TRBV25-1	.	CASSSTVQETQYF
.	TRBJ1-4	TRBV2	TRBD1	CASTGQGVEKLFF
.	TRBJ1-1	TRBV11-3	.	CASSFNSLYTEAFF
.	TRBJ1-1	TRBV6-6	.	CASSSLETVNTEAFF
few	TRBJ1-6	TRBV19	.	CASSISSYNSPLHF
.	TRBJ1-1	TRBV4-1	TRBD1	CASSQETLTGSVNTEAFF
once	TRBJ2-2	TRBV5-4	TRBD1	CASSGVGPGGNTGELFF
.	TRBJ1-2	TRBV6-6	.	CASRPGDRGNYGYTF
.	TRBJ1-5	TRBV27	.	CASSLGQNSNQPQHF
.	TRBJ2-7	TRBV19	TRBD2	CASSTPGGRTSYEQYF
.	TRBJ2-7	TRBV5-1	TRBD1	CASRNDRGQIYEQYF
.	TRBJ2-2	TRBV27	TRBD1	CASSLYPTGANTGELFF
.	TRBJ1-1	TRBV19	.	CASRQGSNEAFF
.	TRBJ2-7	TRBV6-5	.	CASMRPGSYEQYF
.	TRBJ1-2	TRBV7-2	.	CASSLILQGTGYTF
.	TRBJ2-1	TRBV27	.	CASNRLGYDEQFF
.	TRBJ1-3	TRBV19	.	CASSGRGRGNTIYF
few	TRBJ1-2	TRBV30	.	CAWRTRQTGYTF
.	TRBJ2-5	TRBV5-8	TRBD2	CASSIRGGETQYF
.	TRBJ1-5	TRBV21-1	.	CASSKGPTGNQPQHF
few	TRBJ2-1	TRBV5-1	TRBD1	CASSFRTGEYNEQFF
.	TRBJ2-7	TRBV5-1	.	CASRLEQGYEQYF
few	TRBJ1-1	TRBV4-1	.	CASSQDPGSSAAFF
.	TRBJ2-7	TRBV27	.	CASSPGTHSSYEQYF
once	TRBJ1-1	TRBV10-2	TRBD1	CASNRQGGTWNTEAFF
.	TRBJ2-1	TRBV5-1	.	CASSLPSSEQFF
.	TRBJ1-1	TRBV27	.	CASSPNRVQMNTEAFF
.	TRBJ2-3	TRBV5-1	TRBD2	CASSTGLAADTQYF
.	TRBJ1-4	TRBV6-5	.	CASIDRSNEKLFF
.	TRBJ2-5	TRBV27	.	CASRETPDGTQYF
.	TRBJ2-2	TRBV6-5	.	CASTWGAGELFF